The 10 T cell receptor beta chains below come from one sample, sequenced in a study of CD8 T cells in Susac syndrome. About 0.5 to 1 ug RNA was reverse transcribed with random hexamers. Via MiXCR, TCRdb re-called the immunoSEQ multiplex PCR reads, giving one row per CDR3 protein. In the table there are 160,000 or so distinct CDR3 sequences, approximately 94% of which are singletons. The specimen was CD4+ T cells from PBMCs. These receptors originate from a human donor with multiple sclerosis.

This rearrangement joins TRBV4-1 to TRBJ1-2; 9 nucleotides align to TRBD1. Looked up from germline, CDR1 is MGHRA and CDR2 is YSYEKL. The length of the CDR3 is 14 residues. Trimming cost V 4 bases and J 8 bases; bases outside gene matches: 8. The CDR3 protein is CASSRPGQGSGYTF. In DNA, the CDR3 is TGCGCCAGCAGCCGGCCGGGACAGGGATCGGGCTACACCTTC.

The CDR3 coding sequence is TGTGCCAGCACCAGATCTGATAGGTACGTGGAAGCTTTCTTT. Amino acid sequence: CASTRSDRYVEAFF. The rearrangement joins TRBV28 to TRBJ1-1; D is unresolved. CDR3 length: 14 amino acids. The V gene lost 7 bases and the J gene lost 8 bases, with 20 bases spanning the gap. Germline V CDR1 and CDR2: MDHEN, SYDVKM.

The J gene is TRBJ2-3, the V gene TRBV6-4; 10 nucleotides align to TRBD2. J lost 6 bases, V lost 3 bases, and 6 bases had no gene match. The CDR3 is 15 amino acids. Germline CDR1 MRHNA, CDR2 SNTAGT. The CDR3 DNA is TGTGCCAGCAGTGATTGGGCTAGCGGGAGTGATACGCAGTATTTT. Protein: CASSDWASGSDTQYF.

The CDR3 here is CSVEAREGRPGIAFF. The CDR3, as DNA: TGCAGCGTGGAGGCCAGAGAGGGCAGACCGGGTATAGCTTTCTTT. The chain recombines TRBV29-1 with TRBJ1-1; no reliable D call. The length of the CDR3 is 15 residues. Germline V gene sequence: CDR1 SQVTM, CDR2 ANQGSEA. V gave up 6 bases and J gave up 10 bases, with 27 bases separating them.

The CDR3 bases are TGTGCCTGGAGTCCGACGAGTGAAAAACTGTTTTTT. Amino acid sequence: CAWSPTSEKLFF. The chain uses TRBV30 and TRBJ1-4; D uncertain. Germline V gene sequence: CDR1 GTSNPN, CDR2 SVGIG (reference sequence). This CDR3 contains 12 residues. Trimming removed 2 bases at V and 7 bases at J, with 8 bases between. Based on the CDR3 plus reference TRBV30 and TRBJ1-4, the full variable domain is SQTIHQWPATLVQPVGSPLSLECTVEGTSNPNLYWYRQAAGRGLQLLFYSVGIGQISSEVPQNLSASRPQDRQFILSSKKLLLSDSGFYLCAWSPTSEKLFFGSGTQLSVL.

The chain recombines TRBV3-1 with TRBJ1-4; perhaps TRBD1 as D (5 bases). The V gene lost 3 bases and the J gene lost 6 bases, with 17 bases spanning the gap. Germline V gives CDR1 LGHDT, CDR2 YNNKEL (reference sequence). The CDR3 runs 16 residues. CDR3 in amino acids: CASSQERTLGHEKLFF. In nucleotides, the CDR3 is TGTGCCAGCAGCCAGGAAAGGACACTAGGCCATGAAAAACTGTTTTTT.

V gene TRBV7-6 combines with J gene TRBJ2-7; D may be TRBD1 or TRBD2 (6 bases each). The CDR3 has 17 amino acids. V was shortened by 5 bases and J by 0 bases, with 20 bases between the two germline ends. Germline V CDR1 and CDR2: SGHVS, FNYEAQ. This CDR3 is CASSRHGGGQSSYEQYF. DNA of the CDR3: TGTGCCAGCAGCCGGCACGGGGGCGGTCAAAGCTCCTACGAGCAGTACTTC. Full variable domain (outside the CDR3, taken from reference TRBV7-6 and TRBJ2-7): GAGVSQSPRYKVTKRGQDVALRCDPISGHVSLYWYRQALGQGPEFLTYFNYEAQQDKSGLPNDRFSAERPEGSISTLTIQRTEQRDSAMYRCASSRHGGGQSSYEQYFGPGTRLTVT.

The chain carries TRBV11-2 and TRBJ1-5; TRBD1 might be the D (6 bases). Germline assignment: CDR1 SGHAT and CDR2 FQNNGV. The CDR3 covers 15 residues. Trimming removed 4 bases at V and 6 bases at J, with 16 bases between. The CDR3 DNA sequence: TGTGCCAGCAGCTCCAGTGGGGGGCTCGGTCAGCCCCAGCATTTT. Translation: CASSSSGGLGQPQHF. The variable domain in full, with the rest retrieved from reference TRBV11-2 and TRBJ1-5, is EAGVAQSPRYKIIEKRQSVAFWCNPISGHATLYWYQQILGQGPKLLIQFQNNGVVDDSQLPKDRFSAERLKGVDSTLKIQPAKLEDSAVYLCASSSSGGLGQPQHFGDGTRLSIL.

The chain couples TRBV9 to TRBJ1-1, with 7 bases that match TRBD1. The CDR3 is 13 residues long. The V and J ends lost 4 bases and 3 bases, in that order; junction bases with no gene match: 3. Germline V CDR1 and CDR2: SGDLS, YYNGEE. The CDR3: CASSQGVDTEAFF. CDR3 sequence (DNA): TGTGCCAGCAGCCAGGGGGTTGACACTGAAGCTTTCTTT.

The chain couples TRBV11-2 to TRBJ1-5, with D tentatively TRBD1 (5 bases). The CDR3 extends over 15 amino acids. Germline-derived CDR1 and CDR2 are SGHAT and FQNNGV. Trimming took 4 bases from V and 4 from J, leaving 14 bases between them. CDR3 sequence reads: CASSSGTRENQPQHF. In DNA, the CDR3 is TGTGCCAGCAGCTCCGGTACCAGGGAAAATCAGCCCCAGCATTTT.